This TCR beta chain is from a study of blood T cell repertoires in COVID-19 (dated by TCRdb to between 2020 and 2021). A note on the overall study: Collaborator samples came from the United States, Italy and Spain and covered acute and convalescent phases of COVID-19. The prospective study material was composed of cDNA or gDNA derived from T cells, B-cell-depleted T cells, or PBMCs. Subjects who had been exposed to COVID-19, were actively infected with it, or had recovered from it provided the deeply sampled blood TCRbeta repertoires that made up the dataset. A freely available public database, intended as a resource for researchers studying the immune response to SARS-CoV-2, is where the repertoires were released. The samples were drawn from two sources: the first 160 participants of the ongoing ImmuneRACE study, and fewer than 1,500 subjects contributed by 6 global collaborators. Sample metadata almost always included a de-identified subject ID, COVID-19 status, age in years and sex. Where HLA class I and class II types were available, the types were taken from metadata supplied by the sample provider, not from assay-based typing. The paper as a whole reports these results and caveats: Clinical and demographic metadata were provided uncurated, with the amount varying by source and participant.

CDR1 and CDR2, per the germline V gene, are SGDLS and YYNGEE. The CDR3 contains 15 residues, cysteine and phenylalanine counted. Just the 45-base CDR3 DNA is kept, in frame starting at base 1. V has 2 bases trimmed and J has 4 bases trimmed; junction bases matching no gene number 6. As to this clone: Its antigen has not been determined. Within one base of it there is no much larger clone, and no base qualities were kept.

Participants in the prospective study were aged about 18 to 90 years, lived in 20 to 30 United States geographic areas, and enrolled through a virtual design. In the prospective study, cohorts were assigned on the basis of participant-reported clinical history obtained from a screening survey and a study questionnaire. For ImmuneRACE Cohort 3, a participant was defined as recovered based on two consecutive negative NP/OP PCR tests, clearance by a healthcare professional, or resolution of symptoms. Mobile phlebotomists in the prospective study collected whole blood, serum and a nasopharyngeal or oropharyngeal swab from every participant. Over a 2-month period, participants in the prospective study had the option of providing additional blood draws and questionnaires. Before DNA extraction, prospective study blood samples were shipped either frozen or at room temperature. The immunoSEQ Assay, a bias-controlled multiplex PCR, was used to amplify TCRbeta CDR3 regions from genomic DNA. As for the original processing: The number of nucleated cells in each sample was estimated from the amplification of reference gene primers within the assay. To quantify the absolute abundance of each unique TCRbeta CDR3 rearrangement, sequence reads were collapsed and filtered. For each sample, productive Simpson clonality was calculated as the square root of Simpson's diversity index over productive rearrangements. In its TCRdb copy, this immuneACCESS table keeps in-frame sequences only and misses some clones. Where compared with another copy, unresolved V genes explain less than half of these, and the others have no known cause. Clone size and V and J calls were adopted from that table, with D and trimming inferred from the DNA. Within this sample are a few hundred thousand clones, with around 89% of them counted one time only. The ten largest clones capture about 1% of the sample.

The sample was PBMCs or T cells enriched from blood (not recorded which). The receptor was derived from a man between 18 and 29 years old who had recovered from COVID-19. The chain employs TRBV9 and TRBJ2-3, with 8 bases in between that match TRBD2. The CDR3 protein: CASSVVRGGADTQYF. The bases read TGTGCCAGCAGCGTCGTCCGGGGGGGTGCAGATACGCAGTATTTT.